Below, 9 T cell receptor beta chains from the same sample are listed, as sequenced in a study of blood T cells in healthy people across ages. Alongside a J-beta primer mix, a sample-barcoded 5' primer served in a second PCR lasting roughly 6 to 11 cycles. TCRdb ran MiXCR on the 5' RACE reads and lists one entry per CDR3 protein. The table lists over 750,000 distinct CDR3 sequences, 25% of them singletons, with 9.4% in the top ten. The sample was also linked to a second study, of T cells of mothers and their children.

Input material: blood. These receptors were taken from a boy younger than 18 in good health.

The chain joins TRBV12-3 or TRBV12-4 to TRBJ1-3, with D tentatively TRBD1 (5 bases). Trimming pared 4 bases from V and 15 bases from J, leaving 19 bases between. This CDR3 spans 13 amino acids. The CDR3 DNA sequence: TGTGCCAGCAGTTCGGGGCAGGCCATCCCTGAATATTTT. It translates to CASSSGQAIPEYF.

This clonotype has more than one count but fewer than ten. The chain is built from TRBV5-1 and TRBJ2-5; tentative D call: TRBD2 (5 bases). CDR3 length: 12 residues. Deletions cut 7 bases from V and 1 base from J, with 8 bases between. In germline, CDR1 is SGHRS, CDR2 YFSETQ. This chain's CDR3 is CASAEGQETQYF. In DNA form, the CDR3 reads TGCGCCAGCGCTGAGGGCCAAGAGACCCAGTACTTC.

This clonotype appeared a few times. The chain's CDR3 is CASSSWETQYF. In DNA form, the CDR3 reads TGTGCCAGCAGTTCTTGGGAGACCCAGTACTTC. This rearrangement joins TRBV28 to TRBJ2-5, with D hard to call. The CDR3 extends over 11 amino acids. From germline, CDR1 is MDHEN and CDR2 SYDVKM. With 4 bases removed from V and 5 bases from J, the gap between germline ends came to 5 bases.

The rearrangement joins TRBV7-3 to TRBJ1-2, with D hard to call. Germline values: CDR1 SGHTA, CDR2 FQGTGA. CDR3 size: 13 residues. Trimming stripped 5 bases from V and 4 bases from J, with 11 bases between. CDR3 DNA sequence: TGTGCCAGCAGCGACGGCAGCCCCTATGGCTACACCTTC. Protein sequence: CASSDGSPYGYTF.

The rearrangement links TRBV20-1 to TRBJ2-1; D may be TRBD2 (5 bases). The DNA end is a closer match to TRBJ2-7, so the J assignment may be wrong. The germline gives CDR1 DFQATT, CDR2 SNEGSKA (reference sequence). The CDR3 consists of 12 residues. The CDR3 sequence is CSARTGVYEQYF. The CDR3 nucleotides read TGCAGTGCTAGAACCGGGGTCTACGAGCAGTACTTC.

The chain recombines TRBV5-1 with TRBJ1-2, with 8 positions matching TRBD1. The CDR3 sequence is 15 residues long. V shed 0 bases, J shed 6 bases, and the junction held 7 bases outside the gene matches. Germline V gene data show CDR1 as SGHRS and CDR2 as YFSETQ. DNA for the CDR3: TGCGCCAGCAGCTTGGCGTCGACAGGGGTACATGGCTACACCTTC. Translation gives CASSLASTGVHGYTF. The variable domain in full, completed from reference TRBV5-1 and TRBJ1-2, reads KAGVTQTPRYLIKTRGQQVTLSCSPISGHRSVSWYQQTPGQGLQFLFEYFSETQRNKGNFPGRFSGRQFSNSRSEMNVSTLELGDSALYLCASSLASTGVHGYTFGSGTRLTVV.

This clonotype was observed a few times. This chain connects TRBV5-5 to TRBJ2-1; maybe TRBD2 (6 bases). This CDR3 region has 14 residues. Germline V lookup: CDR1 SGHKS, CDR2 YYEKEE (reference sequence). The V gene lost 3 bases and the J gene lost 10 bases, with 17 bases spanning the gap. CDR3 nucleotides: TGTGCCAGCAGCTCCTCTCAGGATGGAGGGGAGCAGTTCTTC. The encoded protein is CASSSSQDGGEQFF.

This clonotype occurred many times. This rearrangement joins TRBV6-1 to TRBJ2-1; 10 bases map to TRBD2. The germline CDR1 and CDR2 sequences are MNHNS and SASEGT. Germline trimming cut 10 bases from V and 4 bases from J; bases unmatched to any gene: 7. The CDR3 is 14 residues long. CDR3 sequence (DNA): TGTGCCAACCAAGCGGGAGGGGGTTACAATGAGCAGTTCTTC. It specifies CANQAGGGYNEQFF.

This clonotype was observed a handful of times. The chain recombines TRBV25-1 with TRBJ2-5, with D uncertain. Germline CDR1 MGHDK, CDR2 SYGVNS. The CDR3 has 12 residues. V shed 8 bases and J shed 5 bases, with 12 bases lying between them. CDR3 DNA: TGTGCCAGCCAAAAGGGTGGGGAGACCCAGTACTTC. The encoded protein is CASQKGGETQYF.